This T cell receptor (beta chain) stems from a study of blood T cell repertoires in COVID-19. Study at large: Sources were T cells, B-cell-depleted T cells, or PBMCs; the material itself was cDNA or gDNA.

Seattle's cohort entered during active infection and was followed longitudinally. The protocol was immunoSEQ multiplex PCR, while the TCRdb copy is restricted to in-frame clones and leaves out a portion. The sample holds 300,000 to 400,000 clones, 80% to 90% seen once. The V end was cut by 0 bases, the J end by 5 bases, with 10 bases between. The germline gives CDR1 MNHEY, CDR2 SVGAGI. This CDR3 contains 14 residues. The chain recombines TRBV6-5 with TRBJ1-2; D not certain. The specimen was peripheral blood. The clonotype originates from a man aged 25 to 40 with COVID-19, enrolled during active disease. In DNA form, the CDR3 reads TGTGCCAGCAGTTACTCGAACAGTTTTTATGGCTACACCTTC. This sequence encodes CASSYSNSFYGYTF.